The 4 T cell receptor delta chains reported below all come from one sample, sequenced in a study of gamma-delta T cells after stem cell transplantation. TCRdb ran CATT on the RT-PCR reads. The top ten clones hold 52% of a sample with under 1,200 delta-chain clones, approximately 3.9% of them seen once. The sample taken for sequencing was gamma-delta T cells. All receptors derive from a human donor. It is not recorded whose cells these are; they may come from a transplant donor.

As to this clone: The protein given by TCRdb reflects a much larger clone and differs at residue 6 from this DNA's translation, likely from a read error; the protein shown is the DNA's translation. The chain recombines TRDV2 with TRDJ1, with TRDD3 matching over 9 bases. Germline-derived CDR1 and CDR2 are GEAIGNYY and EKD. V trimming: 0 bases; J trimming: 0 bases; junction bases outside the gene matches: 13. This CDR3 is built from 19 residues. DNA for the CDR3: TGTGCCTGTGACACCCCTCGGGGTCCTACTGGGGGACACACCGATAAACTCATCTTT. Its translation: CACDTPRGPTGGHTDKLIF.

A remark on this clone: A read error may explain this, as a much larger clone is one base away. At the DNA level, this CDR3 is encoded by other sequences in the same sample as well. This chain joins TRDV2 and TRDJ1; 7 bases are a match to TRDD3. The CDR3 length is 15 residues. Per germline, CDR1 GEAIGNYY and CDR2 EKD. CDR3 sequence: CACDTVGYPTDKLIF. The CDR3 bases are TGTGCCTGTGACACCGTGGGATACCCCACCGATAAACTCATCTTC.

By share, this clone counts as large. Given a far larger clone just one base away, this is likely a sequencing read error. Here the CDR3 DNA reads TGTGCCCGTGACACCGCAGACCTGGGGGATACGCATAAAGACACCCGACAGATGTTTTTC. It specifies CARDTADLGDTHKDTRQMFF. The chain uses TRDV2 and TRDJ3; 12 bases agree with TRDD3. The CDR3 totals 20 residues. Per germline, CDR1 GEAIGNYY and CDR2 EKD.

Regarding this clone: The TCRdb record carries a much larger clone's protein, which differs from this DNA's translation at residue 5; a read error is the likely cause, and the protein listed here is the DNA translation. This rearrangement joins TRDV2 to TRDJ1; TRDD3 might be the D (5 bases). Trimming took 3 bases from V and 1 from J, leaving 17 bases between them. CDR3 size: 16 residues. Germline CDR1 GEAIGNYY, CDR2 EKD. CDR3 sequence (DNA): TGTGCCTGTGACGCCGGTTTCGGGGGGTTCACCGATAAACTCATCTTT. It codes for CACDAGFGGFTDKLIF.